The 26 T cell receptor beta chains listed next were all sequenced from one sample in a study of CD8+CD57+ T cells in acquired aplastic anemia. The study profiled TCR beta VDJ and CDR3 using genomic DNA as template. TCRdb used MiXCR to reprocess the reads, holding one entry per CDR3 protein. This table has about 220,000 distinct CDR3 sequences, 34% appearing once. The sample consisted of sorted CD4+, CD8+, or CD8+CD57+ T cells (not recorded which) from PBMCs. Receptors were obtained from a human donor in good health, serving as a control.

This clonotype was observed many times. CDR3 DNA: TGTGCCAGTAGGCTCCGGACGGAGAACACTGAAGCTTTCTTT. Amino acid sequence: CASRLRTENTEAFF. The chain uses TRBV19 and TRBJ1-1; no reliable D call. The CDR3 has 14 amino acids. Germline V lookup: CDR1 LNHDA, CDR2 SQIVND (reference sequence). Deletions cut 6 bases from V and 1 base from J, with 12 bases between.

As for this clonotype: A much larger clone differs by one base, so this may be a read error. In this CDR3 the conserved last residue, phenylalanine or tryptophan, is missing, so a read error is likely. This sequence joins TRBV12-3 or TRBV12-4 and TRBJ2-7, with 9 bases fitting TRBD1. The V segment lost 5 bases and the J segment 8 bases; nucleotides outside the gene matches: 4. This CDR3 has 12 amino acids. CDR3 sequence reads: CASSIQGAQQYL. CDR3 DNA sequence: TGTGCCAGCAGTATACAGGGGGCTCAGCAGTACCTC.

A remark on this clonotype: A single base separates this from a much larger clone, so it may be a read error. Because the CDR3's place on the DNA is in doubt, the DNA is left out and the CDR3 is given as listed by TCRdb. The chain employs TRBV20-1 and TRBJ1-2; the listed D gene, TRBD1, was not tested against the DNA. The CDR3 spans 12 amino acids, including both terminal residues. Germline V gives CDR1 DFQATT, CDR2 SNEGSKA (reference sequence). Here the CDR3 reads CSASGQDYGCTF.

This clonotype has only a few counts. The V call is TRBV6-9, the J call TRBJ1-3; 8 nucleotides line up with TRBD1. Germline loops: CDR1 MNHGY, CDR2 SVAAGI. The CDR3 spans 15 residues. J gave up 7 bases and V 2 bases, and 7 bases lay outside the gene matches. CDR3 loop: CASSYVGTGGNTIYF. For the CDR3, the DNA is TGTGCCAGCAGTTATGTTGGGACAGGAGGCAACACCATATATTTT.

This clonotype has at least ten counts. The gene calls are TRBV20-1 and TRBJ2-7; 10 bases agree with TRBD1. J was trimmed by 8 bases and V by 2 bases; bases with no gene match: 6. CDR3 size: 13 residues. Per germline, CDR1 DFQATT and CDR2 SNEGSKA (reference sequence). CDR3 coding DNA: TGCAGTGCTAGACTACTGGGACAGGGGAAGCAGTACTTC. It is translated as CSARLLGQGKQYF.

The table lists this clonotype with a few counts. This chain joins TRBV20-1 and TRBJ2-3; D tentatively reads TRBD1 or TRBD2 (5 bases each). Trimming took 2 bases from V and 0 from J, leaving 18 bases between them. The germline gives CDR1 DFQATT, CDR2 SNEGSKA (reference sequence). The CDR3 is 17 residues long. The CDR3 region has the DNA TGCAGTGCTAGAATCGGGCCGGGGCGATTCAGCACAGATACGCAGTATTTT. It yields the protein CSARIGPGRFSTDTQYF.

The chain combines TRBV11-2 with TRBJ1-1; tentative D call: TRBD1 (5 bases). CDR1 is SGHAT, CDR2 FQNNGV, per germline. Deletions cut 6 bases from V and 4 bases from J, with 21 bases between. The CDR3 loop spans 16 amino acids. The DNA for the CDR3 is TGTGCCAGCAGTCCTGGGGCGCGATCGGGGGGCACTGAAGCTTTCTTT. It translates to CASSPGARSGGTEAFF.

The chain has TRBV6-1 and TRBJ1-2; D not certain. CDR1 and CDR2 from the germline V gene are MNHNS and SASEGT. The CDR3 sequence is 14 residues long. V gave up 8 bases and J gave up 7 bases, with 20 bases separating them. CDR3 loop: CASGRKEGGGGYTF. In nucleotides, the CDR3 is TGTGCCAGCGGCCGAAAGGAGGGAGGCGGTGGCTACACCTTC.

There are many counts of this clonotype. The chain combines TRBV20-1 with TRBJ2-7, with D possibly matching TRBD1 (6 bases). The CDR3 extends over 12 amino acids. The V gene lost 4 bases and the J gene lost 2 bases, with 9 bases spanning the gap. Germline V gene sequence: CDR1 DFQATT, CDR2 SNEGSKA (reference sequence). The DNA of the CDR3 is TGCAGTGCTAAGGGGGACCCCTACGAGCAGTACTTC. Translation: CSAKGDPYEQYF.

This clonotype was detected a few times. The chain uses TRBV2 and TRBJ2-7, with 12 bases lining up with TRBD1. Germline loops: CDR1 SNHLY, CDR2 FYNNEI. Trimming cost V 6 bases and J 2 bases; bases outside gene matches: 11. CDR3 length: 17 amino acids. The CDR3, as DNA: TGTGCCAGCAGGGGACAGGGGGCTTCCCTCCGAGCCTACGAGCAGTACTTC. This codes for CASRGQGASLRAYEQYF.

In its sample, this clonotype was seen many times. The chain links TRBV20-1 to TRBJ1-2; D is unclear. The germline V gene has CDR1 DFQATT and CDR2 SNEGSKA (reference sequence). The ends were cut back, 1 base at V and 2 bases at J, with 11 bases in the middle. The CDR3 loop spans 14 amino acids. In DNA, the CDR3 is TGCAGTGCTAGAGTGGTAGGACGGAACTATGGCTACACCTTC. Translating it yields CSARVVGRNYGYTF.

About this clonotype itself: A junction end diverges from the germline sequence, so it may reflect a read error. The V and J genes are TRBV7-9 and TRBJ2-7; D may be TRBD2 (5 bases). Germline V gene lookup returns CDR1 SEHNR and CDR2 FQNEAQ (reference sequence). CDR3 length equals 12 residues. The CDR3: CASGFGTGELYF. CDR3 coding DNA: TGTGCCAGCGGGTTCGGCACCGGGGAGCTGTACTTC.

About this clonotype itself: It may be a read error: a sequence one base away is much more abundant. The chain recombines TRBV20-1 with TRBJ1-3, with TRBD1 as a possible D gene (5 bases). CDR3 size: 15 residues. Germline loops: CDR1 DFQATT, CDR2 SNEGSKA (reference sequence). The CDR3 loop is CSAYDSSDSGNAIYF. The CDR3 coding sequence is TGCAGTGCTTATGACAGTTCGGACTCTGGAAACGCCATATATTTT.

This clonotype has at least ten counts. V usage is TRBV7-9 and J usage is TRBJ1-4, with D uncertain. V lost 2 bases, J lost 8 bases, and 9 bases lay in between. From germline, CDR1 is SEHNR and CDR2 FQNEAQ (reference sequence). CDR3 length: 13 amino acids. CDR3 region: CASSLKGPEKLFF. In DNA, the CDR3 is TGTGCCAGCAGCTTAAAAGGGCCGGAAAAACTGTTTTTT.

This clonotype was seen ten or more times. The V call is TRBV19, the J call TRBJ2-3; unclear D gene. CDR1 is LNHDA, CDR2 SQIVND, per germline (reference sequence). This CDR3 spans 15 amino acids. With 3 bases removed from V and 0 bases from J, the gap between germline ends came to 10 bases. The DNA for the CDR3 is TGTGCCAGTAGTATTGGCCAATGGAGCACAGATACGCAGTATTTT. Translating it yields CASSIGQWSTDTQYF.

This clonotype was seen at least ten times. J is TRBJ1-1 and V is TRBV2; 7 bases align to TRBD1. CDR3 length equals 13 residues. V lost 6 bases and J lost 3; bases outside the gene matches: 4. Germline V gene data show CDR1 as SNHLY and CDR2 as FYNNEI. The CDR3: CASSATGDTEAFF. The CDR3 nucleotides are TGTGCCAGCAGCGCTACAGGGGACACTGAAGCTTTCTTT.

This chain connects TRBV27 to TRBJ1-2, with 8 positions matching TRBD1. Trimming at V came to 3 bases and at J to 7 bases, leaving 4 bases not matched to a gene. This CDR3 region has 13 residues. Germline values: CDR1 MNHEY, CDR2 SMNVEV (reference sequence). The CDR3 bases are TGTGCCAGCAGTTTTCAGGGGGCGCCTGGCTACACCTTC. It specifies CASSFQGAPGYTF.

This clonotype was counted a few times. The CDR3 nucleotides are TGTGCCTGGGGCTTCACCGGGGAGCTGTTTTTT. This gives the protein CAWGFTGELFF. This chain connects TRBV30 to TRBJ2-2; unclear D gene. Germline CDR1 reads GTSNPN; CDR2 reads SVGIG (reference sequence). V dropped 5 bases and J dropped 4 bases, with 5 bases sitting between them. The CDR3 consists of 11 residues.

The chain recombines TRBV15 with TRBJ2-5, with D possibly being TRBD2 (6 bases). Deletions cut 1 base from V and 5 bases from J, with 11 bases between. There are 14 residues in the CDR3. The germline V gene has CDR1 LNHNV and CDR2 YYDKDF (reference sequence). The CDR3 loop is CATSRAGVGETQYF. CDR3 DNA: TGTGCCACCAGCAGAGCGGGAGTAGGGGAGACCCAGTACTTC.

The CDR3 sequence is CASSPRLAGGRSSYNEQFF. CDR3 nucleotides: TGTGCCAGCAGCCCCCGACTAGCGGGGGGCCGCAGCTCCTACAATGAGCAGTTCTTC. The V and J genes are TRBV4-2 and TRBJ2-1, with 13 nucleotides matching TRBD2. This CDR3 has 19 amino acids. Germline-derived CDR1 and CDR2 are LGHNA and YNFKEQ. V lost 4 bases and J lost 0; bases outside the gene matches: 9.

This clonotype was observed a few times. The junction and the germline gene differ at one end; a read error may be behind it. J is TRBJ2-2 and V is TRBV12-3 or TRBV12-4; TRBD2 might be the D (5 bases). This CDR3 region has 14 residues. The CDR3 DNA reads as TGTGCCACCCGTCCCGTGACGAACACCGGGGAGCTGGTTTTT. It yields the protein CATRPVTNTGELVF.

This clonotype was recorded only once. The chain recombines TRBV12-3 or TRBV12-4 with TRBJ2-5, with 14 bases identical to TRBD2. The CDR3 totals 15 residues. V lost 6 bases, J lost 3 bases, and 3 bases stayed unmatched. The CDR3 coding sequence is TGTGCCAGCAGGGGGACTAGCGGGAGTAAAGAGACCCAGTACTTC. Its translation is CASRGTSGSKETQYF.

There are a few counts of this clonotype. The V call is TRBV12-5, the J call TRBJ2-1, with 7 bases that match TRBD2. The J segment lost 6 bases and the V segment lost 5 bases, leaving 7 bases of the junction unmatched. The length of the CDR3 is 14 residues. Germline V gives CDR1 LGHNT, CDR2 FRNRAP. The CDR3 DNA sequence: TGTGCTAGTGGTCCAGGACTAGAGCCCAATGAGCAGTTCTTC. Protein: CASGPGLEPNEQFF. Drawing the rest from reference TRBV12-5 and TRBJ2-1, the complete variable domain is DARVTQTPRHKVTEMGQEVTMRCQPILGHNTVFWYRQTMMQGLELLAYFRNRAPLDDSGMPKDRFSAEMPDATLATLKIQPSEPRDSAVYFCASGPGLEPNEQFFGPGTRLTVL.

This rearrangement joins TRBV10-3 to TRBJ1-2; 8 positions agree with TRBD1. This CDR3 region has 14 residues. The germline CDR1 and CDR2 sequences are ENHRY and SYGVKD. Trimming cost V 0 bases and J 7 bases; bases outside gene matches: 4. The CDR3: CAISESADRGGYTF. The CDR3 region has the DNA TGTGCCATCAGTGAGTCAGCTGACAGGGGTGGCTACACCTTC.

This clonotype has a count of ten or more. The genes are TRBV7-2 and TRBJ1-6, with unresolved D. Germline assignment: CDR1 SGHTA and CDR2 FQGNSA. Trimming shortened V by 7 bases and J by 7 bases, and 14 bases separated the two germline ends. The CDR3 consists of 14 residues. This CDR3 is CASTQPGRNSPLHF. As DNA, the CDR3 is TGTGCCAGCACCCAGCCGGGCCGGAATTCACCCCTCCACTTT.

Comment on this clonotype: This may be a read error: a much more frequent sequence differs by one nucleotide. The V call is TRBV7-6, the J call TRBJ2-1; 7 positions agree with TRBD1. Germline V gene data show CDR1 as SGHVS and CDR2 as FNYEAQ. The CDR3 contains 16 residues. Trimming removed 6 bases from V and 5 bases from J; junction bases left unmatched: 13. In DNA form, the CDR3 reads TGTGCCAGCAGTCCAAGGCCGGGACAGAACCACAATGAGCAGTTCTTC. This sequence encodes CASSPRPGQNHNEQFF.